Shown below are 9 T cell receptor beta chains from a single sample sequenced in a study of cytomegalovirus exposure and HLA in healthy donors. A multiplex PCR was run with 60 Vbeta primers and 13 Jbeta primers. TCRdb's table, derived via immunoSEQ multiplex PCR, lists solely in-frame clones and lacks some. Of 75,000 to 95,000 clones in the sample, about nine tenths were seen once. Sequencing input: PBMCs. Source of these receptors: a man between 18 and 35 years old in good health and CMV-seronegative.

V is TRBV7-7 and J is TRBJ2-1; D may be TRBD1 (5 bases). CDR1 is SSHAT and CDR2 is FNYEAQ in the germline V gene (reference sequence). V was shortened by 3 bases and J by 6 bases, with 9 bases between the two germline ends. The CDR3 consists of 13 residues. The CDR3 reads CASSFSTGNEQFF. DNA of the CDR3: TGTGCCAGCAGCTTCAGCACAGGCAATGAGCAGTTCTTC.

The CDR3 nucleotides are TGTGCCAGCAAAGGGAGGGTAGCGGGCCTGGGGATCGATGAGCAGTTCTTC. Protein sequence: CASKGRVAGLGIDEQFF. The V and J genes are TRBV28 and TRBJ2-1; 7 bases match TRBD2. CDR1 is MDHEN and CDR2 is SYDVKM in the germline V gene. The CDR3 is made up of 17 amino acids. J lost 8 bases, V lost 7 bases, and 20 bases had no gene match.

This clone was recorded only once. V usage is TRBV4-1 and J usage is TRBJ2-3; 12 bases are shared with TRBD2. V lost 4 bases, J lost 3 bases, and 8 bases stayed unmatched. There are 17 residues in the CDR3. The germline gives CDR1 MGHRA, CDR2 YSYEKL. The CDR3 sequence is CASSPGTSGWVTDTQYF. CDR3 nucleotides: TGCGCCAGCAGCCCCGGGACTAGCGGGTGGGTAACAGATACGCAGTATTTT.

This clone was seen only once. This sequence joins TRBV5-1 and TRBJ2-1; possible D gene TRBD2, 6 bases. The CDR3 consists of 15 residues. The ends were cut back, 4 bases at V and 0 bases at J, with 11 bases in the middle. Germline V lookup: CDR1 SGHRS, CDR2 YFSETQ. The CDR3, as DNA: TGCGCCAGCAGCCTAGTCGGGAGCTCCTACAATGAGCAGTTCTTC. Its translation is CASSLVGSSYNEQFF.

J is TRBJ2-7 and V is TRBV4-2, with TRBD1 as a possible D gene (5 bases). Trimming cost V 4 bases and J 0 bases, with 10 bases left between them. The CDR3 has 14 residues. Per the germline V gene, CDR1 is LGHNA and CDR2 is YNFKEQ. CDR3 sequence reads: CASSPRETSYEQYF. The CDR3 nucleotides read TGTGCCAGCAGCCCCAGGGAAACCTCCTACGAGCAGTACTTC.

This sequence joins TRBV5-6 and TRBJ2-1, with a weak D call TRBD1 (6 bases). Between the trimmed V and J ends, which lost 7 bases and 10 bases, there was a span of 21 bases. The V gene's germline CDR1 is SGHDT and CDR2 YYEEEE. The CDR3 totals 14 residues. CDR3: CASLLRGNVREQFF. CDR3 DNA: TGTGCCAGCCTCCTGAGGGGGAACGTTCGGGAGCAGTTCTTC.

The J gene is TRBJ2-1, the V gene TRBV18, with TRBD2 matching over 7 bases. The CDR3 is 16 amino acids. CDR1 is KGHSH, CDR2 LQKENI, per germline. Trimming at V came to 7 bases and at J to 0 bases, leaving 9 bases not matched to a gene. The CDR3 DNA is TGTGCCAGCTTAACTCCTAGCGGAAGCTCCTACAATGAGCAGTTCTTC. Its protein is CASLTPSGSSYNEQFF.

CDR3: CASSIDRQVSQPQHF. CDR3 coding DNA: TGTGCCAGTAGTATAGATAGACAGGTAAGTCAGCCCCAGCATTTT. The gene calls are TRBV19 and TRBJ1-5; perhaps TRBD1 as D (6 bases). V shed 0 bases and J shed 6 bases, with 12 bases lying between them. This CDR3 spans 15 amino acids. Per the germline V gene, CDR1 is LNHDA and CDR2 is SQIVND (reference sequence).

The rearrangement joins TRBV28 to TRBJ2-7; 10 nucleotides match TRBD2. The germline gives CDR1 MDHEN, CDR2 SYDVKM. This CDR3 is built from 15 residues. With V trimmed by 6 bases and J by 2 bases, 7 bases remained unmatched. CDR3 nucleotide sequence: TGTGCCAGCAGGCAGGAAGCGGGGGGGCCCTACGAGCAGTACTTC. Amino acids: CASRQEAGGPYEQYF.